This TCR beta chain was profiled in a study of cytomegalovirus exposure and HLA in healthy donors. Study in general: Ancestry clustering placed 81% of 350 to 500 genotyped donors in the Caucasian-associated cluster. Study-wide results and limits: Some TCR beta chains (roughly 150 of them) were listed as cytomegalovirus-associated. A highly shared variant cluster was judged a likely technical artifact.

This CDR3 spans 13 amino acids. CDR1 and CDR2 from the germline V gene are MDHEN and SYDVKM. Germline trimming cut 6 bases from V and 5 bases from J; bases unmatched to any gene: 4. As to this clone: Its antigen is currently unknown.

With 60 Vbeta and 13 Jbeta primers, the PCR was carried out. Using immunoSEQ multiplex PCR, the repertoire was profiled, and TCRdb retains in-frame clones only, with some absent. The data contain 150,000 to 200,000 clones, around four fifths of them singletons. The chain carries TRBV28 and TRBJ1-2; TRBD1 aligns across 9 bases. Sequencing used PBMCs. The TCR originated in a female donor in good health and CMV-seronegative. The CDR3 DNA follows: TGTGCCAGCAGGACCGGGACAGGGTATGGCTACACCTTC. The encoded protein is CASRTGTGYGYTF.